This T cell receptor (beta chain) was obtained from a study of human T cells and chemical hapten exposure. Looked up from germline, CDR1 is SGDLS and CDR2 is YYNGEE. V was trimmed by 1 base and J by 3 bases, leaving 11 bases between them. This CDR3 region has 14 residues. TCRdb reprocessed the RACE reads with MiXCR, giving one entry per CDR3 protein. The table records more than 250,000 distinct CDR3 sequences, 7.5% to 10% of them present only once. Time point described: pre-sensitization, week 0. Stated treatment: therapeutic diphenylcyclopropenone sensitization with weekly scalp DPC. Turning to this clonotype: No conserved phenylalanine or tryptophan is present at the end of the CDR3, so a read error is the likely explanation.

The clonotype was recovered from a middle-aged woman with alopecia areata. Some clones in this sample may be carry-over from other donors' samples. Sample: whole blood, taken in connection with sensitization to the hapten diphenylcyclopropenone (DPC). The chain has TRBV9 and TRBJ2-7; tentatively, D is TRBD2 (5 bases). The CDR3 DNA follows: TGTGCCAGCAGCGTAACGGCGAGGGACTACGAGCAGTACATC. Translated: CASSVTARDYEQYI.